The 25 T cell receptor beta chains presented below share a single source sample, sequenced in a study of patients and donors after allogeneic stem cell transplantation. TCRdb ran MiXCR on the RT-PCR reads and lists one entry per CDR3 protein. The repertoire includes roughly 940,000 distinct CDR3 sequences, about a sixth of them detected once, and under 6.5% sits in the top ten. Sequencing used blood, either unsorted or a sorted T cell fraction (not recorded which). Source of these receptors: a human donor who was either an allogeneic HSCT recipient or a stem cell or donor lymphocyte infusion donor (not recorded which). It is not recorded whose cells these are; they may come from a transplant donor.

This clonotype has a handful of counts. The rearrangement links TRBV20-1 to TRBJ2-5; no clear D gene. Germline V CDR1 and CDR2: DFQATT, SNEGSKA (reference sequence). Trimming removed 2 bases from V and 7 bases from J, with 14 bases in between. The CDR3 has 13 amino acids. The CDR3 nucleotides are TGCAGTGCTAGACCAACAACGCCCGGGACCCAGTACTTC. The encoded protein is CSARPTTPGTQYF.

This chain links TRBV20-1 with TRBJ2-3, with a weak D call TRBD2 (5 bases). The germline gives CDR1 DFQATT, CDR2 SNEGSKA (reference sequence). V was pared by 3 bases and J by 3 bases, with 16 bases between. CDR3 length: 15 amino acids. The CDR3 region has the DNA TGCAGTGCTAGGGTCGAGTCGGGGAAAACAGATACGCAGTATTTT. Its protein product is CSARVESGKTDTQYF.

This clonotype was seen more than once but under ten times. In DNA, the CDR3 is TGTGCCAGCAGCTCAACAGGAAAGGGAGGAAACACCATATATTTT. Amino acid sequence: CASSSTGKGGNTIYF. The V call is TRBV7-9, the J call TRBJ1-3, with D maybe TRBD1 (5 bases). The germline V gene encodes CDR1 SEHNR and CDR2 FQNEAQ (reference sequence). The CDR3 is 15 residues long. Deletions cut 4 bases from V and 4 bases from J, with 14 bases between.

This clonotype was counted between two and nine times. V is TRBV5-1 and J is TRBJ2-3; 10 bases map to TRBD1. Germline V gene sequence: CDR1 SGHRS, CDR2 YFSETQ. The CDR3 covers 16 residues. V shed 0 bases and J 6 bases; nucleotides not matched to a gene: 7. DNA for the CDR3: TGCGCCAGCAGCTTGGAGGGACAGGGGTGGTCGGATACGCAGTATTTT. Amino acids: CASSLEGQGWSDTQYF.

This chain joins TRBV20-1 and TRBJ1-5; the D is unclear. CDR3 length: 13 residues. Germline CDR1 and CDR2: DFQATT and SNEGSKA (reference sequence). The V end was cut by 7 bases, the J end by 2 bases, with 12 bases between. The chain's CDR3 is CSVKVGGNQPQHF. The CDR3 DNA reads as TGCAGTGTTAAAGTGGGAGGCAATCAGCCCCAGCATTTT.

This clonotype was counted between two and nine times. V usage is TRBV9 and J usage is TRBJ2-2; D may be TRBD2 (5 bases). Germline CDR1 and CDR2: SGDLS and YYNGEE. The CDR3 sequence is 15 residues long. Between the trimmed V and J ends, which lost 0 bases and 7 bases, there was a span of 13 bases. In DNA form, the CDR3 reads TGTGCCAGCAGCGTAGCTCTAGCCGTGGACGGGGAGCTGTTTTTT. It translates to CASSVALAVDGELFF.

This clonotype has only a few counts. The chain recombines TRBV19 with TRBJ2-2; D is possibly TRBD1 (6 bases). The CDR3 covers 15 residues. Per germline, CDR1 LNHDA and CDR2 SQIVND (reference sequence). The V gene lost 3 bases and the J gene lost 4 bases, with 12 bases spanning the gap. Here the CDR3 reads CASSIGRGATGELFF. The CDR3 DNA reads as TGTGCCAGTAGTATTGGCAGGGGTGCCACCGGGGAGCTGTTTTTT.

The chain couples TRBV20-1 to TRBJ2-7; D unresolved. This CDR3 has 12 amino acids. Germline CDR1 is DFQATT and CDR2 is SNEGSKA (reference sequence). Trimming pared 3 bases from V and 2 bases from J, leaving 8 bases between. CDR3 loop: CSARASTYEQYF. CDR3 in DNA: TGCAGTGCTAGGGCCAGCACCTACGAGCAGTACTTC.

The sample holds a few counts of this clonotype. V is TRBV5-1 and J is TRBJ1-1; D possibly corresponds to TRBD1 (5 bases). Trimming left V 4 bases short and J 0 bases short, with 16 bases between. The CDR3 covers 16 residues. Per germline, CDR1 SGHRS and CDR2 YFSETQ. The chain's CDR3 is CASSTTVGPVNTEAFF. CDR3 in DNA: TGCGCCAGCAGCACCACCGTGGGGCCCGTGAACACTGAAGCTTTCTTT.

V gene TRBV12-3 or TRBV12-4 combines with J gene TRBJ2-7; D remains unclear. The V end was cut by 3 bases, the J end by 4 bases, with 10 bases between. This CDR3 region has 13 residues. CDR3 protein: CASSFALHYEQYF. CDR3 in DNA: TGTGCCAGCAGTTTCGCGCTACATTACGAGCAGTACTTC.

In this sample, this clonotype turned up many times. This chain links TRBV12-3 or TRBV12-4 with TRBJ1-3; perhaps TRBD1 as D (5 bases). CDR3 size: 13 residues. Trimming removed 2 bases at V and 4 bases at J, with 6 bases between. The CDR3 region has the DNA TGTGCCAGCAGTTTAAACAGGGGAAACACCATATATTTT. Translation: CASSLNRGNTIYF.

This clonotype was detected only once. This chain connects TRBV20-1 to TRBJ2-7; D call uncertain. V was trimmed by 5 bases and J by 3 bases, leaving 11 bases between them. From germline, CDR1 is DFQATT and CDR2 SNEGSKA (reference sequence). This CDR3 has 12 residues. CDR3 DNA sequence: TGCAGTGCTTTAGACAACTACTACGAGCAGTACTTC. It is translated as CSALDNYYEQYF.

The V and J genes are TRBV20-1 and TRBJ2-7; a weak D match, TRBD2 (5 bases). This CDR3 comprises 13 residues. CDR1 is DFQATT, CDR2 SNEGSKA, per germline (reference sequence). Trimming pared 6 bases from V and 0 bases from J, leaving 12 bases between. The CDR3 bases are TGCAGTGCCCATGGACGGGACTCCTACGAGCAGTACTTC. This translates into CSAHGRDSYEQYF.

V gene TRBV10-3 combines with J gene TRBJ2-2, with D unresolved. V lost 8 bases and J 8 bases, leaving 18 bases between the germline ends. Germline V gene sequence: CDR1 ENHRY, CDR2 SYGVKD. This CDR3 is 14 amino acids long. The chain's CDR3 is CAIGVNPTAGELFF. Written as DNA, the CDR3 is TGTGCCATCGGGGTCAATCCAACGGCTGGGGAGCTGTTTTTT.

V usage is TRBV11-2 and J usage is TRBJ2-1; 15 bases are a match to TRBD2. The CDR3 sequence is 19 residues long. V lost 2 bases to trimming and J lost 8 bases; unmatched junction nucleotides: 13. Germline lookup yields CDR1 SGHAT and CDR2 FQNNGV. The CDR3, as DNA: TGTGCCAGCAGCTTATTTGGCCGCCGCGGACTAGCGGGAGGGGATGAGCAGTTCTTC. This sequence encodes CASSLFGRRGLAGGDEQFF.

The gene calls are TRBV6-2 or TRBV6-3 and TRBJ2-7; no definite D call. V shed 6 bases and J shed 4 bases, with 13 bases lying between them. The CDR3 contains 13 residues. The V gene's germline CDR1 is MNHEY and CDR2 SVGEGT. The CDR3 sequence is CASRVLPAYEQYF. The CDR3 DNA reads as TGTGCCAGCAGGGTGCTACCGGCATACGAGCAGTACTTC.

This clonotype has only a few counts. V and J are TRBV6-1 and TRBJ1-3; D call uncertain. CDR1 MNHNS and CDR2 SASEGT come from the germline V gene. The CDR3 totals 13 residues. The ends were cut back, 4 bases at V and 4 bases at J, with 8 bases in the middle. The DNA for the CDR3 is TGTGCCAGCAGTGTTGAGTTCGGAAACACCATATATTTT. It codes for CASSVEFGNTIYF.

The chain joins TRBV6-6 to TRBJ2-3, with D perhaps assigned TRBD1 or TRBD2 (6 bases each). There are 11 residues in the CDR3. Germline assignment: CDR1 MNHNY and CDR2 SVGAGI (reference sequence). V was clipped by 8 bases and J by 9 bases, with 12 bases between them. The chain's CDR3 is CASFHGGTQYF. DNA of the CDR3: TGTGCCAGCTTTCACGGGGGCACGCAGTATTTT.

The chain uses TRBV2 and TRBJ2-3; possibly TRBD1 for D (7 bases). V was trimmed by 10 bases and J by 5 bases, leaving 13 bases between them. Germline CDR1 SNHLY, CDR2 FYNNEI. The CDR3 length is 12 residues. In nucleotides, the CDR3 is TGTGCCAAAAGACAGGGAGGAGATACGCAGTATTTT. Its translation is CAKRQGGDTQYF.

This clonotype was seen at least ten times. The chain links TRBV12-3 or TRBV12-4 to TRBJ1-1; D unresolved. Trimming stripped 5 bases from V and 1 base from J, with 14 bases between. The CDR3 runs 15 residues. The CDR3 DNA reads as TGTGCCAGCAGTCTGGTGGTCGGTTCGAACACTGAAGCTTTCTTT. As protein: CASSLVVGSNTEAFF.

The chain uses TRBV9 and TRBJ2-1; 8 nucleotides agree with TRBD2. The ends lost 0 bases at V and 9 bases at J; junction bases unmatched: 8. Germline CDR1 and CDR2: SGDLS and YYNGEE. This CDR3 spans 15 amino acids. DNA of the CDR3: TGTGCCAGCAGCGTAGCGACGGGAGGGGGAGGTGAGCAGTTCTTC. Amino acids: CASSVATGGGGEQFF.

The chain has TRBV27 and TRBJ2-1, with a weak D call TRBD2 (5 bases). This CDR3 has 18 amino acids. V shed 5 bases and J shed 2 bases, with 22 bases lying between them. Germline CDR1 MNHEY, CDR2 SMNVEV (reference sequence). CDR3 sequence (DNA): TGTGCCAGCAGTGAGTCTTTAAGGAGGCCACAAGCCTACAATGAGCAGTTCTTC. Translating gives CASSESLRRPQAYNEQFF.

The CDR3 protein is CATSDGTDNEQFF. CDR3 nucleotide sequence: TGTGCCACCAGTGATGGGACAGACAATGAGCAGTTCTTC. This chain links TRBV24-1 with TRBJ2-1; 7 bases agree with TRBD1. The ends lost 3 bases at V and 5 bases at J; junction bases unmatched: 0. Germline V lookup: CDR1 KGHDR, CDR2 SFDVKD. The CDR3 contains 13 residues.

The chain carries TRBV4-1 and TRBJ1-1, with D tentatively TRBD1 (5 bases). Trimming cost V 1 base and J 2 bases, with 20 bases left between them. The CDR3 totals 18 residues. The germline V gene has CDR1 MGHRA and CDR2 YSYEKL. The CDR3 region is CASSQAGGSGRDNTEAFF. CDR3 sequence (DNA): TGCGCCAGCAGCCAAGCCGGGGGTTCGGGGCGGGACAACACTGAAGCTTTCTTT.

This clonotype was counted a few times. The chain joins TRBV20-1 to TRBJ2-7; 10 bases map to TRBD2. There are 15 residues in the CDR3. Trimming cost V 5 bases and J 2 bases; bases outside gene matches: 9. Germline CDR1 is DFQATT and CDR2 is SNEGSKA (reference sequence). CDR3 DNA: TGCAGTGCTGTGGGGCCACTAGCGGGGACCTACGAGCAGTACTTC. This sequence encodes CSAVGPLAGTYEQYF.